Listed below are T cell receptor beta chains from one sample, sequenced in a study of graft-versus-host responses after intestinal transplantation. Their specific antigens are unknown. The data were produced by immunoSEQ multiplex PCR, yet TCRdb's version contains in-frame clones alone and is incomplete. Among over 75,000 clones listed, about 88% were seen once. This specimen was unstimulated CD4+ T cells sorted from spleen or lymph node cells, taken before transplant. The source of these receptors is a human donor who was the organ donor for an intestinal transplant. Each CDR3 is given with its conserved first and last residue. The D gene is left open where the match is weak.

D: TRBD2; V: TRBV9; J: TRBJ2-3; CDR3: CASSVGLSPGGTDTQYF
D: -; V: TRBV6-1; J: TRBJ1-1; CDR3: CASFGTVAIGTEAFF
D: TRBD1; V: TRBV19; J: TRBJ2-7; CDR3: CASSWTGSYEQYF
D: -; V: TRBV7-3; J: TRBJ2-1; CDR3: CASSPARGPYNEQFF
D: -; V: TRBV11-2; J: TRBJ1-1; CDR3: CASSLDWRAEAFF
D: -; V: TRBV9; J: TRBJ2-3; CDR3: CASSARGGPDTQYF
D: TRBD2; V: TRBV27; J: TRBJ2-2; CDR3: CASSLFLAGAGELFF
D: -; V: TRBV19; J: TRBJ2-7; CDR3: CASSQSAGHVGVYF
D: -; V: TRBV6-5; J: TRBJ1-1; CDR3: CASSYRQNRAFF
D: -; V: TRBV6-5; J: TRBJ1-4; CDR3: CASSYDGRGNEKLFF
D: -; V: TRBV18; J: TRBJ1-1; CDR3: CASSLTGSTEAFF
D: TRBD1; V: TRBV27; J: TRBJ2-7; CDR3: CASSYRDSTYEQYF
D: -; V: TRBV7-8; J: TRBJ2-5; CDR3: CASSLARGVPKETQYF
D: -; V: TRBV5-3; J: TRBJ2-1; CDR3: CARSCRVEQFF
D: TRBD2; V: TRBV5-4; J: TRBJ2-1; CDR3: CASSAVQRGNNEQFF
D: TRBD2; V: TRBV19; J: TRBJ2-3; CDR3: CASSTPGRSGSTDTQYF
D: -; V: TRBV6-1; J: TRBJ2-7; CDR3: CASSVGRRTYEQYF
D: -; V: TRBV27; J: TRBJ1-1; CDR3: CASSPGHPNTEAFF
D: -; V: TRBV19; J: TRBJ2-1; CDR3: CASSLPLARSSYNEQFF
D: TRBD2; V: TRBV18; J: TRBJ2-7; CDR3: CASSPGGRGTYEQYF
D: TRBD1; V: TRBV5-5; J: TRBJ2-2; CDR3: CASSLYGGQGGTGELFF
D: -; V: TRBV6-5; J: TRBJ2-7; CDR3: CASSYPGGEQYF
D: TRBD1; V: TRBV19; J: TRBJ2-1; CDR3: CASSRARNRGYNEQFF
D: TRBD2; V: TRBV5-4; J: TRBJ2-5; CDR3: CASSLHPGTSGEETQYF
D: -; V: TRBV6-5; J: TRBJ2-5; CDR3: CASPTGQETQYF
D: TRBD1; V: TRBV6-6; J: TRBJ1-2; CDR3: CASSYPRGRWYGYTF
D: -; V: TRBV15; J: TRBJ1-4; CDR3: CATAETGRANEKLFF
D: TRBD1; V: TRBV4-1; J: TRBJ2-7; CDR3: CASSQLPGQGVYEQYF
D: TRBD1; V: TRBV5-6; J: TRBJ2-7; CDR3: CASSLVGQVSYEQYF
D: -; V: TRBV6-1; J: TRBJ2-2; CDR3: CASSFDSYTGELFF
D: TRBD1; V: TRBV5-1; J: TRBJ2-5; CDR3: CASGQGTQETQYF
D: TRBD1; V: TRBV6-5; J: TRBJ2-7; CDR3: CASSLLRDSYEQYF
D: TRBD1; V: TRBV11-2; J: TRBJ2-7; CDR3: CASSTLRDRGDEQYF
D: -; V: TRBV9; J: TRBJ1-5; CDR3: CASSPDGDYQPQHF
D: TRBD1; V: TRBV15; J: TRBJ2-7; CDR3: CATSRTGTGIHEQYF
D: -; V: TRBV7-2; J: TRBJ2-2; CDR3: CASSLGLSTGELFF
D: -; V: TRBV28; J: TRBJ2-2; CDR3: CASSFRLRGTGELFF
D: TRBD2; V: TRBV7-3; J: TRBJ2-2; CDR3: CASSRQGLAGVFQNTGELFF
D: -; V: TRBV5-4; J: TRBJ2-3; CDR3: CASSRALQGFGDTQYF
D: -; V: TRBV5-1; J: TRBJ2-5; CDR3: CASSGQGLETQYF
D: TRBD2; V: TRBV2; J: TRBJ2-1; CDR3: CAASQGLATHNEQFF
D: -; V: TRBV9; J: TRBJ1-2; CDR3: CASSLGGQHYGYTF
D: -; V: TRBV6-5; J: TRBJ1-1; CDR3: CASSYSIPGGTEAFF
D: -; V: TRBV18; J: TRBJ2-5; CDR3: CASSPEQETQYF
D: -; V: TRBV9; J: TRBJ2-7; CDR3: CASSVTSRGGVHEQYF
D: -; V: TRBV29-1; J: TRBJ2-5; CDR3: CSAGRGRQHQETQYF
D: -; V: TRBV28; J: TRBJ1-5; CDR3: CASSSPDGGGIQPQHF
D: TRBD1; V: TRBV29-1; J: TRBJ1-2; CDR3: CSVEEGDRDGYTF
D: -; V: TRBV7-9; J: TRBJ1-2; CDR3: CASSDGGRQAGATPF
D: -; V: TRBV19; J: TRBJ1-1; CDR3: CASVDPGRRGEAFF